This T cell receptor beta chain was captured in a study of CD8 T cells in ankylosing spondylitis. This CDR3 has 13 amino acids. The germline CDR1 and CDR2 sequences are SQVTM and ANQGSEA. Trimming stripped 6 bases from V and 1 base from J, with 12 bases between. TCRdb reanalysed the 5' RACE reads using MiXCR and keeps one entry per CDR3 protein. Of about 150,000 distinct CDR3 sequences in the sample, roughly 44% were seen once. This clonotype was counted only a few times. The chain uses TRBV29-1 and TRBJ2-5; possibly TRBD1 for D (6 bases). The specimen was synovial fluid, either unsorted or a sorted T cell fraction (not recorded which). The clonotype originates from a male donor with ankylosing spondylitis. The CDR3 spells CSVGGDTQETQYF. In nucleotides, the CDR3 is TGCAGCGTCGGTGGGGACACCCAAGAGACCCAGTACTTC.